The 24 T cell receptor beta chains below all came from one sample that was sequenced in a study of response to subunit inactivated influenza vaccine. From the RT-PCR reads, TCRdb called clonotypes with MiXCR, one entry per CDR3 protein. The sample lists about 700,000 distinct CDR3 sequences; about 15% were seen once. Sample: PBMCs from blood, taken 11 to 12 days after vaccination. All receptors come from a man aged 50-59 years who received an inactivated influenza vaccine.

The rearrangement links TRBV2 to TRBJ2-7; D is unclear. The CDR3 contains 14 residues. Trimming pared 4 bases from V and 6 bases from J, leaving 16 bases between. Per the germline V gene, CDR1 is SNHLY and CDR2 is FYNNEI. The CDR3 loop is CASSARIGAGEQYF. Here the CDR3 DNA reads TGTGCCAGCAGTGCCCGAATCGGAGCTGGCGAGCAGTACTTC.

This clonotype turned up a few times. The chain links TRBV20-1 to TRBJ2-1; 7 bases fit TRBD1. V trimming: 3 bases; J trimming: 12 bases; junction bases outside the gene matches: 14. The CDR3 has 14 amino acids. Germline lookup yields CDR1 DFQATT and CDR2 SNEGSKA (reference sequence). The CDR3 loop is CSASWRQGDIGQFF. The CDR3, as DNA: TGCAGTGCTAGTTGGAGACAGGGAGATATCGGGCAGTTCTTC.

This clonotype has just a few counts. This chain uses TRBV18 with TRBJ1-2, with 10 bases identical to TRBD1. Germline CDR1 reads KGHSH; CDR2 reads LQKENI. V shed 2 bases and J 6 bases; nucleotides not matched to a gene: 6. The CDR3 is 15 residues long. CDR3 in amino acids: CASSPYLTGGDGYTF. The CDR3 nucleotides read TGTGCCAGCTCACCATACCTGACAGGGGGCGATGGCTACACCTTC.

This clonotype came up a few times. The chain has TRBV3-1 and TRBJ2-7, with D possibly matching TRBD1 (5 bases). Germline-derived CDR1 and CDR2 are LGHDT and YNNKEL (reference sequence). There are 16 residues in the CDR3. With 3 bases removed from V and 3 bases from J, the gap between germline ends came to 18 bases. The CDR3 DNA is TGTGCCAGCAGCCAGCCCTTCGGACACTCCAGCTACGAGCAGTACTTC. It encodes CASSQPFGHSSYEQYF.

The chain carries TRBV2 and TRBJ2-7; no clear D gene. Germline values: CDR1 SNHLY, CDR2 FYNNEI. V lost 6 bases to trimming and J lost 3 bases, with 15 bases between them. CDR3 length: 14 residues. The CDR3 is CASRGPGRDYEQYF. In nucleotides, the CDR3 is TGTGCCAGCAGGGGCCCGGGCAGAGACTACGAGCAGTACTTC.

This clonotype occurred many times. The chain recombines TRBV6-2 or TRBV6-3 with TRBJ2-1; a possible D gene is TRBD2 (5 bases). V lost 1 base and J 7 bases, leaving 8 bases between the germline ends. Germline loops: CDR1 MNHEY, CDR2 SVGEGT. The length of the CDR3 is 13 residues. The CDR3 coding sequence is TGTGCCAGCAGTTACTACCCGGGGAATGAGCAGTTCTTC. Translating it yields CASSYYPGNEQFF.

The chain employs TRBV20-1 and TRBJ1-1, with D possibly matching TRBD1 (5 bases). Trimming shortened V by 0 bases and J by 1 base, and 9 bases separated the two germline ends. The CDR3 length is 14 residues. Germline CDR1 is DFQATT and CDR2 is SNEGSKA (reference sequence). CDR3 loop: CSARDLGQNTEAFF. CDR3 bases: TGCAGTGCTAGAGACCTCGGACAGAACACTGAAGCTTTCTTT.

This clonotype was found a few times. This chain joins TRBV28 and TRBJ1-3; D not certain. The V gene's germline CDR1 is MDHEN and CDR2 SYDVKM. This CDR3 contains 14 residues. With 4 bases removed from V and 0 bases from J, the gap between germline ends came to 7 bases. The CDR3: CASSSASSGNTIYF. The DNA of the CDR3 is TGTGCCAGCAGTTCGGCGAGCTCTGGAAACACCATATATTTT.

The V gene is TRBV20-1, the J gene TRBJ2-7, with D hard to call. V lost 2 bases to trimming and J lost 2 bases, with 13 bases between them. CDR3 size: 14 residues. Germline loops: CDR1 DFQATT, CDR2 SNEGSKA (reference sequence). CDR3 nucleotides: TGCAGTGCTAGATCAATGGAAAAAGCCTACGAGCAGTACTTC. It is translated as CSARSMEKAYEQYF.

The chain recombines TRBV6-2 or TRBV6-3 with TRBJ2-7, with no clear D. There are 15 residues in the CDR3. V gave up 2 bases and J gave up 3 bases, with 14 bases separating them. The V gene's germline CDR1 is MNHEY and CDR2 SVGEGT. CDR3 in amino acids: CASSYGGELLYEQYF. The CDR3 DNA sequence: TGTGCCAGCAGTTACGGCGGTGAACTTCTCTACGAGCAGTACTTC.

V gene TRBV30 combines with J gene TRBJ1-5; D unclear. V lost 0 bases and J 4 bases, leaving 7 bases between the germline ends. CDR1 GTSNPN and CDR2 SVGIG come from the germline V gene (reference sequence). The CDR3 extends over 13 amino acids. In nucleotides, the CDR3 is TGTGCCTGGAGTGTAGACTGGAATCAGCCCCAGCATTTT. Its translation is CAWSVDWNQPQHF. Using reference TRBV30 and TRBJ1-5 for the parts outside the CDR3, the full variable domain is SQTIHQWPATLVQPVGSPLSLECTVEGTSNPNLYWYRQAAGRGLQLLFYSVGIGQISSEVPQNLSASRPQDRQFILSSKKLLLSDSGFYLCAWSVDWNQPQHFGDGTRLSIL.

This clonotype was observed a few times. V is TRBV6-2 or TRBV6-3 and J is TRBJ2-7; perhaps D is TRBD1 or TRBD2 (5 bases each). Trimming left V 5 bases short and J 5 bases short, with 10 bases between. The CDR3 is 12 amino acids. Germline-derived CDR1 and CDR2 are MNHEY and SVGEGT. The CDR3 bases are TGTGCCAGCAGTAAGAGGGGAGACGAGCAGTACTTC. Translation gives CASSKRGDEQYF.

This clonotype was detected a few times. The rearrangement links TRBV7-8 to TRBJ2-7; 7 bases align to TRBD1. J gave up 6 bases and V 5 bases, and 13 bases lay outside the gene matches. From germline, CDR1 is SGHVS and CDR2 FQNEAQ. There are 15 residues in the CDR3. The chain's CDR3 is CASSKQGPHSLEQYF. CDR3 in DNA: TGTGCCAGCAGCAAACAGGGGCCCCACTCCCTCGAGCAGTACTTC.

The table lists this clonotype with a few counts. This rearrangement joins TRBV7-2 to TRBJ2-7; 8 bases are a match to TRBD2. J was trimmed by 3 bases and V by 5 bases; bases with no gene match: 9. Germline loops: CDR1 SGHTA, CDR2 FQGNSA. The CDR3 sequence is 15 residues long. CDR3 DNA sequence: TGTGCCAGCAGCCCCCGAGTAGCGGGGTTCTACGAGCAGTACTTC. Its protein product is CASSPRVAGFYEQYF.

The CDR3 DNA reads TGCAGCGTTGAGTGGGCCAATGAGCAGTTCTTC. It specifies CSVEWANEQFF. V gene TRBV29-1 combines with J gene TRBJ2-1; D remains ambiguous. V shed 3 bases and J shed 6 bases, with 6 bases lying between them. Germline CDR1 is SQVTM and CDR2 is ANQGSEA. CDR3 size: 11 residues.

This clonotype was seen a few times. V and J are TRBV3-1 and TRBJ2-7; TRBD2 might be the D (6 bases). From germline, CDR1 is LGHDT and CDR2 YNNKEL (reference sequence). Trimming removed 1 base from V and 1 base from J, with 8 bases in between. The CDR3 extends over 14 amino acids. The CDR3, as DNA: TGTGCCAGCAGCCAAGGGAGGGTTTCCTACGAGCAGTACTTC. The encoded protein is CASSQGRVSYEQYF.

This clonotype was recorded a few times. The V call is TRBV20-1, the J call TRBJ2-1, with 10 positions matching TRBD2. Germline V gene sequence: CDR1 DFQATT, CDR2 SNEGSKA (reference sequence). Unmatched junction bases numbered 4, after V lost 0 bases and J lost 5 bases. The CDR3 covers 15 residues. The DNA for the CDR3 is TGCAGTGCTAGAGACGGAAGCGGGGGGGACAATGAGCAGTTCTTC. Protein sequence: CSARDGSGGDNEQFF.

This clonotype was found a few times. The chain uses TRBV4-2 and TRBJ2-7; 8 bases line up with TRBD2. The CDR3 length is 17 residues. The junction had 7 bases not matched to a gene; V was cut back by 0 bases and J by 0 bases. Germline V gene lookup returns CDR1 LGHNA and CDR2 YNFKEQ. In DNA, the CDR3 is TGTGCCAGCAGCCAAGATCGGGGGGGACACTCCTCCTACGAGCAGTACTTC. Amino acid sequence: CASSQDRGGHSSYEQYF.

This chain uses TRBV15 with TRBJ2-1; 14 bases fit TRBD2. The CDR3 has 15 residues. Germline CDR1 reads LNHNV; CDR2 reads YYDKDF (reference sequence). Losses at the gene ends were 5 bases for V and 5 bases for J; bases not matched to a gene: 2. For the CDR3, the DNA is TGTGCCACCAGCGGGACTAGCGGGGGCCACAATGAGCAGTTCTTC. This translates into CATSGTSGGHNEQFF. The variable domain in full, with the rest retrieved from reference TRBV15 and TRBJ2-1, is DAMVIQNPRYQVTQFGKPVTLSCSQTLNHNVMYWYQQKSSQAPKLLFHYYDKDFNNEADTPDNFQSRRPNTSFCFLDIRSPGLGDTAMYLCATSGTSGGHNEQFFGPGTRLTVL.

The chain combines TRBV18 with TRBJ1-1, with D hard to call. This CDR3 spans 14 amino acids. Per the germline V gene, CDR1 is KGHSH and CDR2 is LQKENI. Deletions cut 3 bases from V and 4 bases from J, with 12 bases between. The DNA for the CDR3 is TGTGCCAGCTCACCGACACAAGAGGCCACTGAAGCTTTCTTT. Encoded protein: CASSPTQEATEAFF.

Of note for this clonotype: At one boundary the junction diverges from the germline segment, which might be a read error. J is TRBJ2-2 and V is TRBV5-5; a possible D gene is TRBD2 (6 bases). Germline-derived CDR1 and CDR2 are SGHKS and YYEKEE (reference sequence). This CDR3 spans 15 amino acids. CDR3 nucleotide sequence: TGTGCCAGCAGCTTGGATGTTGGTCGGGGCGGGAAGCTGTTTTTT. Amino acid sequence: CASSLDVGRGGKLFF.

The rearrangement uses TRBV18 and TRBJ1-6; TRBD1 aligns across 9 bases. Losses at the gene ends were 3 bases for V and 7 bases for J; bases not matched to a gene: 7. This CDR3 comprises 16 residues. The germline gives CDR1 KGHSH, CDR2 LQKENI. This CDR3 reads CASSPGTGSPNSPLHF. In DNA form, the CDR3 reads TGTGCCAGCTCACCTGGGACAGGGTCGCCGAATTCACCCCTCCACTTT.

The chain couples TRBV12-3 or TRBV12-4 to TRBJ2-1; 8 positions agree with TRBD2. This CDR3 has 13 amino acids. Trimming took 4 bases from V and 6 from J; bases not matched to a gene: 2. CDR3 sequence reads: CASSWGTSNEQFF. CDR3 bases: TGTGCCAGCAGTTGGGGGACTAGCAATGAGCAGTTCTTC.

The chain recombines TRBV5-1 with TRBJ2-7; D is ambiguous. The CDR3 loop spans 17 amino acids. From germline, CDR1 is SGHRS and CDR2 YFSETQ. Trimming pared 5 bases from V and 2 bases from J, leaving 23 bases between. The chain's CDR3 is CASRQGPREQNTYEQYF. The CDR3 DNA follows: TGCGCCAGCAGACAAGGCCCAAGGGAACAGAATACCTACGAGCAGTACTTC.